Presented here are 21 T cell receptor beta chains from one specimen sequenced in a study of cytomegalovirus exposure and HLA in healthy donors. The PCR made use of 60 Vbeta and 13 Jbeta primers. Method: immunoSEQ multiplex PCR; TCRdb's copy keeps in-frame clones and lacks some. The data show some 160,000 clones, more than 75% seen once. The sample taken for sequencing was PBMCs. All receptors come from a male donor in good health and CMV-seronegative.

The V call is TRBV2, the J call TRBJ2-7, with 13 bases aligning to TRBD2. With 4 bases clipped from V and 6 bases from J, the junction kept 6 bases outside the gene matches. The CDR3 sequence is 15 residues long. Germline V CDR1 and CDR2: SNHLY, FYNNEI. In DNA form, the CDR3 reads TGTGCCAGCAGTGGCGGGACTAGCGGGATTATCGAGCAGTACTTC. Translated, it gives CASSGGTSGIIEQYF.

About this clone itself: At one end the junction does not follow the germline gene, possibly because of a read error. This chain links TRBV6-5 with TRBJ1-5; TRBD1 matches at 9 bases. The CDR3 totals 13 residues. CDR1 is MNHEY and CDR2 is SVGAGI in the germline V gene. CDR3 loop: CVSRGTGNQPQHF. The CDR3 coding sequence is TGTGTCAGCAGGGGGACAGGGAATCAGCCCCAGCATTTT.

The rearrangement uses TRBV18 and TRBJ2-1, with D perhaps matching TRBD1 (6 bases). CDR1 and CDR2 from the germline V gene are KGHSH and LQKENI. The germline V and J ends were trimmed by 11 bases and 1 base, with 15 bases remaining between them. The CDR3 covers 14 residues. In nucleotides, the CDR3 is TGTGCCGGTGGGGGCTCGAGGTCCTACAATGAGCAGTTCTTC. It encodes CAGGGSRSYNEQFF.

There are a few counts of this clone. CDR3 loop: CASSRLDRADEQYF. CDR3 sequence (DNA): TGTGCCAGCAGCCGACTGGACAGGGCGGACGAGCAGTACTTC. The chain couples TRBV16 to TRBJ2-7, with TRBD1 identical over 8 bases. Germline CDR1 reads KGHSY; CDR2 reads FQNENV. This CDR3 region has 14 residues. Trimming removed 4 bases from V and 5 bases from J; junction bases left unmatched: 7.

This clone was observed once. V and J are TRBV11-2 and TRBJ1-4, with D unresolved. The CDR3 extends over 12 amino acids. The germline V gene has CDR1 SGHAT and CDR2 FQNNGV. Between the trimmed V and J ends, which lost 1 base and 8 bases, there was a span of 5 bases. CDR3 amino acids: CASSLGGEKLFF. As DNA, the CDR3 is TGTGCCAGCAGCTTAGGAGGGGAAAAACTGTTTTTT.

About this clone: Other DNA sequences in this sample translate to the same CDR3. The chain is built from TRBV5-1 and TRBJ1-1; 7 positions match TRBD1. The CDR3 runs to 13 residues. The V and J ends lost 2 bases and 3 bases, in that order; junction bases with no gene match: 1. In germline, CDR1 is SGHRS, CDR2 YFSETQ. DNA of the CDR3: TGCGCCAGCAGCTTAACAGGGGACACTGAAGCTTTCTTT. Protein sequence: CASSLTGDTEAFF.

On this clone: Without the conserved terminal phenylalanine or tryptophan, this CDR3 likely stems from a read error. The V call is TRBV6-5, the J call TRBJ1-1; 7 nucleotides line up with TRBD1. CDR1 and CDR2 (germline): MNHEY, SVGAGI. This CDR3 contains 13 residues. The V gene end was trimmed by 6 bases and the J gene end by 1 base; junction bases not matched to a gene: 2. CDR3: CASSRGANTEAFS. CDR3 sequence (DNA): TGTGCCAGCAGCAGGGGGGCGAACACTGAAGCTTTCTCT.

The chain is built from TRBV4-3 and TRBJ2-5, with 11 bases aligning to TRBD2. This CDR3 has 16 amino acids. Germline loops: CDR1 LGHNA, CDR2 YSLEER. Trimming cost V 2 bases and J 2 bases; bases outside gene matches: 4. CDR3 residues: CASSQRLAGLQETQYF. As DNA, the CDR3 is TGCGCCAGCAGCCAAAGACTAGCGGGGCTACAAGAGACCCAGTACTTC.

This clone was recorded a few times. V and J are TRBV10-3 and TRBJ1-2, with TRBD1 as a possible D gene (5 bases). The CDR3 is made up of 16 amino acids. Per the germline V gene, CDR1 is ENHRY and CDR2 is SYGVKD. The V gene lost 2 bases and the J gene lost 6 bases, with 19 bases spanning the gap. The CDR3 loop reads CAISETVEPGGDGYTF. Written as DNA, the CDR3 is TGTGCCATCAGTGAGACCGTCGAACCGGGGGGGGATGGCTACACCTTC.

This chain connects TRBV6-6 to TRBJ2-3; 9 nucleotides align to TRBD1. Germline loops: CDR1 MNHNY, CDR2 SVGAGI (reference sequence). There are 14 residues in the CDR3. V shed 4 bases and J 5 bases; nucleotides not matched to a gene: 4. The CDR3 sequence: CASSLTGGRDTQYF. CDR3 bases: TGTGCCAGCAGTTTGACAGGGGGGAGAGATACGCAGTATTTT.

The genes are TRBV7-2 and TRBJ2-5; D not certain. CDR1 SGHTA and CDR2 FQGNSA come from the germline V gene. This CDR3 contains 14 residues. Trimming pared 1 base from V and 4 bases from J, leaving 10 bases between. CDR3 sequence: CASSLVSFGETQYF. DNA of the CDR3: TGTGCCAGCAGCTTAGTTAGCTTTGGAGAGACCCAGTACTTC.

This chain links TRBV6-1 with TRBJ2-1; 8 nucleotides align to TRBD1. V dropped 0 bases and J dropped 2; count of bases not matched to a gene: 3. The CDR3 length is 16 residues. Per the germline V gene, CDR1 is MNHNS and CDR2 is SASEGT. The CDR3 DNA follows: TGTGCCAGCAGTGAAGCGACAGGGGACCCCTACAATGAGCAGTTCTTC. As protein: CASSEATGDPYNEQFF.

The CDR3 nucleotides read TGCAGCGTACAGGGGGCGGCCCGTGTTAACTATGGCTACACCTTC. Encoded protein: CSVQGAARVNYGYTF. The V call is TRBV29-1, the J call TRBJ1-2; 9 bases map to TRBD1. Germline V gene lookup returns CDR1 SQVTM and CDR2 ANQGSEA. The V and J ends lost 6 bases and 1 base, in that order; junction bases with no gene match: 9. The CDR3 has 15 residues.

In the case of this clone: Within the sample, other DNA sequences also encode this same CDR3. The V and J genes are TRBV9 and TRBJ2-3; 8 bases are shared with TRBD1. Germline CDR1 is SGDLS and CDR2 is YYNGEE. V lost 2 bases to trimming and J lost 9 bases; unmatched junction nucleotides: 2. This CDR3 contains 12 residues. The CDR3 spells CASSVDRDTQYF. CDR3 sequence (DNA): TGTGCCAGCAGCGTGGACAGGGACACGCAGTATTTT.

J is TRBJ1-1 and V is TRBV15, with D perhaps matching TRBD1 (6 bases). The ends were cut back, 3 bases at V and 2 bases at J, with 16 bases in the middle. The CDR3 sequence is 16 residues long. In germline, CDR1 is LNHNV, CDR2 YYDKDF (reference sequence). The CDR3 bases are TGTGCCACCAGCAGTGCCCCCGGCGGGGGCAACACTGAAGCTTTCTTT. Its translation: CATSSAPGGGNTEAFF.

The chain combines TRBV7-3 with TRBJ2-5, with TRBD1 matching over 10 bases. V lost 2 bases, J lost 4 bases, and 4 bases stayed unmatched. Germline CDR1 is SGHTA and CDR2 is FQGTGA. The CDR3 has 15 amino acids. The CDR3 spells CASSLGTGDLETQYF. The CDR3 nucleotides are TGTGCCAGCAGCTTAGGGACAGGGGATCTAGAGACCCAGTACTTC.

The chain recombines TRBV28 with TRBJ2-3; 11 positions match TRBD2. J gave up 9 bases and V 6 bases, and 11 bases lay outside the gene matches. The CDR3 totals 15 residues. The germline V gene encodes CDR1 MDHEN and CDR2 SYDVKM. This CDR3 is CASSRKIAGGKTQYF. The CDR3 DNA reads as TGTGCCAGCAGCCGTAAGATAGCGGGAGGGAAAACGCAGTATTTT.

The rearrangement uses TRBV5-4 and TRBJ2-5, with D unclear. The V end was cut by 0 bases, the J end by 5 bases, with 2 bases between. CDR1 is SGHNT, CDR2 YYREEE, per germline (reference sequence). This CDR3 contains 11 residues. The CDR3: CASSLAETQYF. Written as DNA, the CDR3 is TGTGCCAGCAGCTTGGCGGAGACCCAGTACTTC.

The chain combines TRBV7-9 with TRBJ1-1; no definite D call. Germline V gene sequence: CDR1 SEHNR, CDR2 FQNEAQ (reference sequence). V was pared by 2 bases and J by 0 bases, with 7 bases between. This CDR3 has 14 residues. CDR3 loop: CASSLQAMNTEAFF. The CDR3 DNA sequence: TGTGCCAGCAGCTTACAGGCTATGAACACTGAAGCTTTCTTT.

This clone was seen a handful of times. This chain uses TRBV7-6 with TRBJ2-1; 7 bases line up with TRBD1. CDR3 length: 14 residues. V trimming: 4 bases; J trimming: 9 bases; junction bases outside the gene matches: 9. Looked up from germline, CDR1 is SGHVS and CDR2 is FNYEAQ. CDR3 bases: TGTGCCAGCAGCTCGTCAGGGGGAAGGAGTGAGCAGTTCTTC. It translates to CASSSSGGRSEQFF.

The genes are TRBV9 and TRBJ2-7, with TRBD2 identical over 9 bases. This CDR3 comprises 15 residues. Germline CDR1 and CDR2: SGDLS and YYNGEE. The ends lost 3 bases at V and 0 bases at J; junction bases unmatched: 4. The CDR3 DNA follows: TGTGCCAGCAGCGAAGGACTAGCGTACTCCTACGAGCAGTACTTC. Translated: CASSEGLAYSYEQYF.